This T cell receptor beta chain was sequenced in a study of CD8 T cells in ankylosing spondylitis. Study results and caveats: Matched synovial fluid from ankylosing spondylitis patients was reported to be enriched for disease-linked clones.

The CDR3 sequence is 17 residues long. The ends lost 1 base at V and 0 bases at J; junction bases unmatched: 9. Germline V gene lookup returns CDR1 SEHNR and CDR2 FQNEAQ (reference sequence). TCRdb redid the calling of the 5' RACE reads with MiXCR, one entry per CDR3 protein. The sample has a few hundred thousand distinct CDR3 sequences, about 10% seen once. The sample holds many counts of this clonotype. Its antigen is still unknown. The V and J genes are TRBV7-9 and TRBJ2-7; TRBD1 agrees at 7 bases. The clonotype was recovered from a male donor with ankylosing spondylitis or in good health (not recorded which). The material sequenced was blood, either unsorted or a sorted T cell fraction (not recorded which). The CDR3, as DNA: TGTGCCAGCAGCTTAGGTTGGGGACAGAGGCTCTCCTACGAGCAGTACTTC. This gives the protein CASSLGWGQRLSYEQYF.